What follows is one T cell receptor (beta chain) and its context. Its antigen is currently unknown. The sample comes from a study of T cell repertoires in cytomegalovirus infection. About the research overall: Epitope selection comprised recently identified HLA-C-restricted CMV epitopes and well-studied HLA-B-restricted CMV epitopes. Through public TCR beta signatures, both CMV infection and matching HLA type were indicated. Study conclusions and caveats: HLA-C-restricted CMV clonotypes gave the most frequent clonotype in two of eight donors. CMV carriers with the relevant HLA were identified by cumulative public TCR beta family frequency.

Germline V gene data show CDR1 as LNHDA and CDR2 as SQIVND (reference sequence). CDR3 length: 13 residues. V was trimmed by 5 bases and J by 5 bases, leaving 10 bases between them. TCRdb reprocessed the reads with MiXCR, giving one entry per CDR3 protein. The sample yields 700,000 to 850,000 distinct CDR3 sequences, 30% to 35% seen once. This sequence originates from a human donor in good health (CMV status not recorded). Some clones in this sample may be carry-over from other donors' samples. This sequence joins TRBV19 and TRBJ1-5; possibly TRBD1 for D (5 bases). This material consisted of cultured CD8+ T cells from PBMCs, taken from culture after CMV antigen stimulation. CDR3 sequence (DNA): TGTGCCAGTAGTTTTCAGGGCGATCAGCCCCAGCATTTT. Its protein is CASSFQGDQPQHF.